This TCR beta chain was obtained from a study of early T cells in non-severe SARS-CoV-2 infection. Study overall: Chains from this unsorted whole-blood bulk RNA could not be paired.

The protocol attached unique molecular identifiers to individual cDNA molecules. TCRdb processed the 5' RACE reads anew with MiXCR; each CDR3 protein has one entry. The sample lists more than 65,000 distinct CDR3 sequences; roughly 15% were seen once. Trimming stripped 4 bases from V and 0 bases from J, with 14 bases between. Germline V lookup: CDR1 SGHRS, CDR2 YFSETQ. CDR3 length: 16 amino acids. The sequencing here drew on whole blood, taken at baseline. The V call is TRBV5-1, the J call TRBJ2-1, with D possibly being TRBD2 (6 bases). The receptor was derived from an adult who was a healthcare worker with PCR-confirmed SARS-CoV-2 infection or an uninfected control (not recorded which). The DNA of the CDR3 is TGCGCCAGCAGCGCACGCGGGGCTAGCTCCTACAATGAGCAGTTCTTC. Its translation is CASSARGASSYNEQFF. The whole variable domain, filled in from reference TRBV5-1 and TRBJ2-1, reads KAGVTQTPRYLIKTRGQQVTLSCSPISGHRSVSWYQQTPGQGLQFLFEYFSETQRNKGNFPGRFSGRQFSNSRSEMNVSTLELGDSALYLCASSARGASSYNEQFFGPGTRLTVL.